One sample yielded the 17 T cell receptor beta chains listed below, sequenced in a study of cytomegalovirus exposure and HLA in healthy donors. The PCR was carried out with 60 Vbeta primers and 13 Jbeta primers. Method: immunoSEQ multiplex PCR; TCRdb's copy keeps in-frame clones and lacks some. The sample lists 85,000 to 130,000 clones, 70% to 75% occurring once. The sequencing input was PBMCs. Receptors were obtained from a female donor in good health and CMV-seronegative.

This clone occurred a few times. This sequence joins TRBV7-9 and TRBJ2-2, with a tentative D call TRBD1 (5 bases). CDR3 size: 15 residues. Germline V gene data show CDR1 as SEHNR and CDR2 as FQNEAQ (reference sequence). V lost 8 bases to trimming and J lost 3 bases, with 16 bases between them. The CDR3 DNA is TGTGCCAGCGCCTGGTCCAGCAGGGACACCGGGGAGCTGTTTTTT. The encoded protein is CASAWSSRDTGELFF.

This chain links TRBV18 with TRBJ2-5; 8 bases agree with TRBD2. Germline V gene data show CDR1 as KGHSH and CDR2 as LQKENI. V gave up 5 bases and J gave up 2 bases; unmatched junction bases: 7. The CDR3 is made up of 15 amino acids. CDR3 DNA: TGTGCCAGCTCAGGAAGCGGGAGCGCTCAAGAGACCCAGTACTTC. It encodes CASSGSGSAQETQYF.

This sequence joins TRBV7-9 and TRBJ2-1; TRBD1 agrees at 8 bases. The CDR3 runs 14 residues. The germline V gene encodes CDR1 SEHNR and CDR2 FQNEAQ (reference sequence). The junction had 3 bases not matched to a gene; V was cut back by 4 bases and J by 4 bases. In nucleotides, the CDR3 is TGTGCCAGCAGCTCGGGACAGGCTTACAATGAGCAGTTCTTC. Protein: CASSSGQAYNEQFF. Complete variable domain (other parts from reference TRBV7-9 and TRBJ2-1): DTGVSQNPRHKITKRGQNVTFRCDPISEHNRLYWYRQTLGQGPEFLTYFQNEAQLEKSRLLSDRFSAERPKGSFSTLEIQRTEQGDSAMYLCASSSGQAYNEQFFGPGTRLTVL.

The chain uses TRBV27 and TRBJ1-2; no clear D. Germline values: CDR1 MNHEY, CDR2 SMNVEV (reference sequence). V lost 5 bases to trimming and J lost 2 bases, with 12 bases between them. The CDR3 is made up of 14 amino acids. The CDR3 DNA reads TGTGCCAGCAGTGATACAGTGCGAAACTATGGCTACACCTTC. This translates into CASSDTVRNYGYTF.

The gene calls are TRBV19 and TRBJ1-2; TRBD1 agrees at 8 bases. The V gene's germline CDR1 is LNHDA and CDR2 SQIVND (reference sequence). The CDR3 consists of 14 residues. V shed 3 bases and J 6 bases; nucleotides not matched to a gene: 6. The CDR3 is CASSIPPGGDGYTF. The CDR3, as DNA: TGTGCCAGTAGTATCCCTCCAGGGGGCGATGGCTACACCTTC.

V usage is TRBV4-2 and J usage is TRBJ2-2; 11 bases are shared with TRBD2. The CDR3 extends over 19 amino acids. The junction had 13 bases not matched to a gene; V was cut back by 0 bases and J by 7 bases. Germline V gene data show CDR1 as LGHNA and CDR2 as YNFKEQ. CDR3 nucleotide sequence: TGTGCCAGCAGCCAAGATCCCGGGGGTCTAGCGGGAGGCTTCGGGGAGCTGTTTTTT. Protein sequence: CASSQDPGGLAGGFGELFF.

V usage is TRBV2 and J usage is TRBJ2-7; 9 nucleotides match TRBD1. This CDR3 region has 15 residues. Germline assignment: CDR1 SNHLY and CDR2 FYNNEI. Germline trimming cut 5 bases from V and 5 bases from J; bases unmatched to any gene: 10. As DNA, the CDR3 is TGTGCCAGCAGTACGGGGACAGGGTGGGGGAACGAGCAGTACTTC. Translated: CASSTGTGWGNEQYF. The full variable domain, rest sourced from reference TRBV2 and TRBJ2-7, is EPEVTQTPSHQVTQMGQEVILRCVPISNHLYFYWYRQILGQKVEFLVSFYNNEISEKSEIFDDQFSVERPDGSNFTLKIRSTKLEDSAMYFCASSTGTGWGNEQYFGPGTRLTVT.

This clone was detected only once. The gene calls are TRBV27 and TRBJ2-3; 10 bases agree with TRBD2. The V gene's germline CDR1 is MNHEY and CDR2 SMNVEV (reference sequence). V lost 3 bases, J lost 8 bases, and 2 bases stayed unmatched. The CDR3 has 13 amino acids. CDR3 sequence (DNA): TGTGCCAGCAGTTTCCCTAGCGGGAGTACGCAGTATTTT. It encodes CASSFPSGSTQYF.

The CDR3 protein is CASSVEVTGVEQYF. DNA for the CDR3: TGTGCCAGCAGCGTAGAGGTGACAGGGGTCGAGCAGTACTTC. The V and J genes are TRBV9 and TRBJ2-7, with 8 bases that match TRBD1. The ends lost 0 bases at V and 6 bases at J; junction bases unmatched: 5. This CDR3 has 14 amino acids. In germline, CDR1 is SGDLS, CDR2 YYNGEE. The full variable domain, with the rest looked up from reference TRBV9 and TRBJ2-7, is DSGVTQTPKHLITATGQRVTLRCSPRSGDLSVYWYQQSLDQGLQFLIQYYNGEERAKGNILERFSAQQFPDLHSELNLSSLELGDSALYFCASSVEVTGVEQYFGPGTRLTVT.

The chain employs TRBV7-2 and TRBJ2-1, with D uncertain. The CDR3 covers 13 residues. Between the trimmed V and J ends, which lost 1 base and 4 bases, there was a span of 5 bases. CDR1 and CDR2 (germline): SGHTA, FQGNSA. The CDR3 region is CASSLDLYNEQFF. CDR3 bases: TGTGCCAGCAGCTTAGATCTTTACAATGAGCAGTTCTTC.

The CDR3 sequence: CASRSLFSGTYEQYF. The CDR3 DNA reads TGCGCCAGCAGGAGCCTGTTTAGCGGGACTTACGAGCAGTACTTC. The chain uses TRBV10-2 and TRBJ2-7; 8 positions agree with TRBD2. Germline CDR1 is WSHSY and CDR2 is SAAADI. Losses at the gene ends were 6 bases for V and 4 bases for J; bases not matched to a gene: 11. This CDR3 spans 15 amino acids.

This clone has a handful of counts. Other nucleotide sequences from this sample produce the same CDR3. The J gene is TRBJ1-5, the V gene TRBV2, with a weak D call TRBD1 (6 bases). Germline assignment: CDR1 SNHLY and CDR2 FYNNEI. V shed 5 bases and J shed 1 base, with 9 bases lying between them. The CDR3 has 14 amino acids. Here the CDR3 reads CASSRDTSNQPQHF. For the CDR3, the DNA is TGTGCCAGCAGTAGGGACACCAGCAATCAGCCCCAGCATTTT. Filled out from reference TRBV2 and TRBJ1-5, the complete variable domain reads EPEVTQTPSHQVTQMGQEVILRCVPISNHLYFYWYRQILGQKVEFLVSFYNNEISEKSEIFDDQFSVERPDGSNFTLKIRSTKLEDSAMYFCASSRDTSNQPQHFGDGTRLSIL.

A few counts support this clone. This sequence joins TRBV7-2 and TRBJ1-4; 8 nucleotides line up with TRBD1. After removal of 5 bases from V and 2 bases from J, the junction contained 4 bases not matched to a gene. CDR3 size: 15 residues. CDR1 is SGHTA and CDR2 is FQGNSA in the germline V gene. The CDR3 nucleotides read TGTGCCAGCAGCGGGGACAGGTCCACTAATGAAAAACTGTTTTTT. Translating gives CASSGDRSTNEKLFF.

The J gene is TRBJ2-7, the V gene TRBV28; D is undetermined. Deletions cut 5 bases from V and 1 base from J, with 6 bases between. CDR1 and CDR2 from the germline V gene are MDHEN and SYDVKM. The CDR3 length is 12 residues. This CDR3 is CASSTSSYEQYF. The CDR3 DNA sequence: TGTGCCAGCAGTACTTCTTCCTACGAGCAGTACTTC.

The rearrangement links TRBV6-5 to TRBJ1-1; D gene uncertain. CDR1 and CDR2 from the germline V gene are MNHEY and SVGAGI. There are 14 residues in the CDR3. Deletions cut 1 base from V and 5 bases from J, with 11 bases between. CDR3 sequence: CASSYYPGTTEAFF. CDR3 nucleotide sequence: TGTGCCAGCAGTTACTATCCGGGAACGACTGAAGCTTTCTTT.

V gene TRBV10-3 combines with J gene TRBJ1-5; 7 bases align to TRBD1. The CDR3 runs to 15 residues. The germline V gene encodes CDR1 ENHRY and CDR2 SYGVKD. The junction had 1 base not matched to a gene; V was cut back by 0 bases and J by 2 bases. The CDR3, as DNA: TGTGCCATCAGTGAGTCAACAGGGGGCAATCAGCCCCAGCATTTT. It yields the protein CAISESTGGNQPQHF.

This clone was counted between two and nine times. The chain employs TRBV28 and TRBJ2-7; 8 bases are shared with TRBD2. Germline CDR1 MDHEN, CDR2 SYDVKM. The CDR3 has 17 residues. J was trimmed by 2 bases and V by 5 bases; bases with no gene match: 14. The CDR3 sequence is CASSPRGFSGKPYEQYF. In DNA, the CDR3 is TGTGCCAGCAGTCCCCGTGGGTTTAGCGGGAAACCCTACGAGCAGTACTTC.